The T cell receptor (beta chain) described here comes from a study of T cells after yellow fever vaccination. TCR cDNA, made by 5'RACE template switching, carried an added universal primer site and UMIs. TCRdb ran MiXCR on the 5' RACE reads and lists one entry per CDR3 protein. This sample carries around 550,000 distinct CDR3 sequences, approximately 21% of them seen once, and the ten largest clones take roughly an eighth. Germline lookup yields CDR1 SGHNT and CDR2 YYREEE (reference sequence). This CDR3 is 13 amino acids long. V trimming: 4 bases; J trimming: 8 bases; junction bases outside the gene matches: 6. Comment on this clonotype: Its antigen is undetermined.

Whole-study findings and limits: Clonotypes found in both CD4 and CD8 compartments made up a small share.

The TCR comes from a man in his thirties or forties who received the YFV17D yellow fever vaccine. The chain uses TRBV5-4 and TRBJ2-1; 7 bases are shared with TRBD2. The specimen was PBMCs, collected 15 days after the yellow fever booster vaccination. The CDR3 DNA reads as TGTGCCAGCAGCGACGGGACTACGTATGAGCAGTTCTTC. The encoded protein is CASSDGTTYEQFF.